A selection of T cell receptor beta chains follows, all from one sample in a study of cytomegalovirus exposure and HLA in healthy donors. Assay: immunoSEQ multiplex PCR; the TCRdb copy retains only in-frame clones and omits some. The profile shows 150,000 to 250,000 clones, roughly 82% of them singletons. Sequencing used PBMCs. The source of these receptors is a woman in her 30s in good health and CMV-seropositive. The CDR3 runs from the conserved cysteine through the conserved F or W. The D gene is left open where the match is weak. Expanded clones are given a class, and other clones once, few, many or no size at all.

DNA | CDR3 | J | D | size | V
TGTGCCAGCACCAAGACAGGGCGGGATGGCTACACCTTC | CASTKTGRDGYTF | TRBJ1-2 | TRBD1 | NA | TRBV25-1
TGTGCCAGCAGCTTAGGCCCGGGACAGGGGAAGTCTTATGGCTACACCTTC | CASSLGPGQGKSYGYTF | TRBJ1-2 | TRBD1 | NA | TRBV7-9
TGCGCCAGCAGCCAAGGTCAGGGTCCGGGTCAGCCCCAGCATTTT | CASSQGQGPGQPQHF | TRBJ1-5 | NA | NA | TRBV4-1
TGTGCCAGCAGGGCTACAGGGGAAAGAAGAGCTTTCTTT | CASRATGERRAFF | TRBJ1-1 | TRBD1 | NA | TRBV6-5
TGTGCCAGCAGCTACCGGACTGGCTACGAGCAGTACTTC | CASSYRTGYEQYF | TRBJ2-7 | NA | NA | TRBV11-3
TGTGCCAGCAGCTTAGATGGCTCCGAGGATGAGCAGTTCTTC | CASSLDGSEDEQFF | TRBJ2-1 | NA | NA | TRBV11-2
TGTGCCAGCAGCCCGAGACTGACAGGGTTTCGCGCCTACGAGCAGTACTTC | CASSPRLTGFRAYEQYF | TRBJ2-7 | TRBD1 | NA | TRBV5-6
TGCAGCGTCAGCGGGAGTTTTGGCAATGAGCAGTTCTTC | CSVSGSFGNEQFF | TRBJ2-1 | TRBD2 | NA | TRBV29-1
TGTGCCAGCAGCTTATCGGGAGGATCTGGAAACACCATATATTTT | CASSLSGGSGNTIYF | TRBJ1-3 | NA | NA | TRBV7-9
TGTGCCAGCAGTTCAGGGGCTAGCAGAGATACGCAGTATTTT | CASSSGASRDTQYF | TRBJ2-3 | NA | NA | TRBV28
TGTGCCAGCACTCGGAGGGTTACTAGCGGGAGAAAGCATACGCAGTATTTT | CASTRRVTSGRKHTQYF | TRBJ2-3 | TRBD2 | NA | TRBV5-4
TGTGCCAGCAGTCAGGGACTCCCCCTATACAATGAGCAGTTCTTC | CASSQGLPLYNEQFF | TRBJ2-1 | NA | NA | TRBV6-5
TGTGCCAGCAGCTTAGATACTAGCGGGCTCTACGAGCAGTACTTC | CASSLDTSGLYEQYF | TRBJ2-7 | TRBD2 | once | TRBV7-8
TGTGCCTGGAGTGTGGGGGGTGAAGCTTTCTTT | CAWSVGGEAFF | TRBJ1-1 | NA | NA | TRBV30
TGCGCCAGCAGCGGCGACAGGGGATGGAGCACTGAAGCTTTCTTT | CASSGDRGWSTEAFF | TRBJ1-1 | TRBD1 | NA | TRBV5-1